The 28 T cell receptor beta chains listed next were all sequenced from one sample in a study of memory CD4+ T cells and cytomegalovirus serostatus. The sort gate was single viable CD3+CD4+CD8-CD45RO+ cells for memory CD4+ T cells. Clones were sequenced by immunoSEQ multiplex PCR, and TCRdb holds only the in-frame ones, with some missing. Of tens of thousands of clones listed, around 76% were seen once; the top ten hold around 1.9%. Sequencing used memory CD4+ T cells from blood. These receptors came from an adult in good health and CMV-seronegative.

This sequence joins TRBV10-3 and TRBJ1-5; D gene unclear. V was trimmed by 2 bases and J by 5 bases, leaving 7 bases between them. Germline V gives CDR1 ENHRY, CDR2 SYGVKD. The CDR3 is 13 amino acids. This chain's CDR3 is CAISEADYQPQHF. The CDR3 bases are TGTGCCATCAGTGAGGCGGATTATCAGCCCCAGCATTTT.

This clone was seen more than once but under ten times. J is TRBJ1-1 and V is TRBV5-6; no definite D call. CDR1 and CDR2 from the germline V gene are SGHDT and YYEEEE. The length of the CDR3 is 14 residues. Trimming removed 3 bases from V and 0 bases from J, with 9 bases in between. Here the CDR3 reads CASSSPYLNTEAFF. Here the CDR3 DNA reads TGTGCCAGCAGCTCCCCTTATTTGAACACTGAAGCTTTCTTT.

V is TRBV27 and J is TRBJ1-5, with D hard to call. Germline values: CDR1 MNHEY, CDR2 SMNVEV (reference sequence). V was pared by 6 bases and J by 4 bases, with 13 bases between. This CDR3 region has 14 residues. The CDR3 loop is CASSAEPNNQPQHF. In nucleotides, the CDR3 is TGTGCCAGCAGCGCAGAACCAAATAATCAGCCCCAGCATTTT.

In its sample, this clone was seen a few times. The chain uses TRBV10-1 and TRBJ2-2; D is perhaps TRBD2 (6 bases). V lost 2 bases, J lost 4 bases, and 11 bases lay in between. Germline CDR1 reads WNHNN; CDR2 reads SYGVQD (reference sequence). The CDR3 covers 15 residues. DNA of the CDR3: TGCGCCAGCAGTGAGGCCCCGCGGGGCACCGGGGAGCTGTTTTTT. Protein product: CASSEAPRGTGELFF.

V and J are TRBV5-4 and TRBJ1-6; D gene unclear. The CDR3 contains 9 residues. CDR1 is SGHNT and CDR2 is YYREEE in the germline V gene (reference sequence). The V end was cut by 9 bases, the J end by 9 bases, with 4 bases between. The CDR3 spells CATGSPLHF. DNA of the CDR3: TGTGCCACTGGTTCACCCCTCCACTTT.

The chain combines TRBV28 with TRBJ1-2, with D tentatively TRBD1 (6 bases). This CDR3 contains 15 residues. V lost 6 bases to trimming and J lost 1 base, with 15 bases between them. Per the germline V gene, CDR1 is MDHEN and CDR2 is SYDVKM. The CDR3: CASRKQGNINYGYTF. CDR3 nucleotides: TGTGCCAGCAGGAAACAGGGCAATATTAACTATGGCTACACCTTC.

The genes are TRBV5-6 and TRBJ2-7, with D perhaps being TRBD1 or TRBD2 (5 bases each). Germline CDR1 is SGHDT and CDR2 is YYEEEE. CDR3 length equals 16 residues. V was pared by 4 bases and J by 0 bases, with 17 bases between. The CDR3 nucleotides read TGTGCCAGCAGCCTCACCTGGGACCTAAGCTCCTACGAGCAGTACTTC. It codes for CASSLTWDLSSYEQYF. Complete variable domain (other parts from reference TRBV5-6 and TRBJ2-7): DAGVTQSPTHLIKTRGQQVTLRCSPKSGHDTVSWYQQALGQGPQFIFQYYEEEERQRGNFPDRFSGHQFPNYSSELNVNALLLGDSALYLCASSLTWDLSSYEQYFGPGTRLTVT.

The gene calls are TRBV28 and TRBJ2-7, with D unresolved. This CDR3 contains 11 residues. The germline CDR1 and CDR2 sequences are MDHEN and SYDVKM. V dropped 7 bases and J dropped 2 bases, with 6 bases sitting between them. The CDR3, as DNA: TGTGCCAGCAAGTCGACCTACGAGCAGTACTTC. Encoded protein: CASKSTYEQYF.

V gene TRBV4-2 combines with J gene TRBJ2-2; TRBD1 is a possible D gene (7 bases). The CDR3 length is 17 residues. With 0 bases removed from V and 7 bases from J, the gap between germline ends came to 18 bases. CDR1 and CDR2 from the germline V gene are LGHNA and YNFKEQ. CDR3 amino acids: CASSQDSAGGNHGELFF. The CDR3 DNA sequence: TGTGCCAGCAGCCAAGATTCGGCAGGGGGGAATCACGGGGAGCTGTTTTTT.

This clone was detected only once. The CDR3: CASSDFGETQYF. Here the CDR3 DNA reads TGCGCCAGCAGCGATTTCGGGGAGACCCAGTACTTC. V and J are TRBV5-1 and TRBJ2-5; D uncertain. Trimming cost V 4 bases and J 5 bases, with 9 bases left between them. CDR1 and CDR2 from the germline V gene are SGHRS and YFSETQ. The CDR3 length is 12 residues. Looking up the rest from reference TRBV5-1 and TRBJ2-5 gives the full variable domain: KAGVTQTPRYLIKTRGQQVTLSCSPISGHRSVSWYQQTPGQGLQFLFEYFSETQRNKGNFPGRFSGRQFSNSRSEMNVSTLELGDSALYLCASSDFGETQYFGPGTRLLVL.

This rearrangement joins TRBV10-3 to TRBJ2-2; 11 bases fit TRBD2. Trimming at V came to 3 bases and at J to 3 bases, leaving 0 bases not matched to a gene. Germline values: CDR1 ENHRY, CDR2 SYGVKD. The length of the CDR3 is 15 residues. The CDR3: CAISELAGDTGELFF. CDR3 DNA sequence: TGTGCCATCAGTGAACTAGCGGGGGACACCGGGGAGCTGTTTTTT.

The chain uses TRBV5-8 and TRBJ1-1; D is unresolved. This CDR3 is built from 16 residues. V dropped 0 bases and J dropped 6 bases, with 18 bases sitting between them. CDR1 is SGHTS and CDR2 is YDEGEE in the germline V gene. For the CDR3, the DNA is TGTGCCAGCAGCTTGGCCCTGAGACCGGTAATGTCTGAAGCTTTCTTT. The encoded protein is CASSLALRPVMSEAFF.

The CDR3 DNA sequence: TGTGCCAGCAGTTACAGGGTAGTGGGCAATCAGCCCCAGCATTTT. It specifies CASSYRVVGNQPQHF. The rearrangement joins TRBV6-5 to TRBJ1-5; no clear D. Trimming left V 2 bases short and J 2 bases short, with 10 bases between. Germline CDR1 reads MNHEY; CDR2 reads SVGAGI. This CDR3 region has 15 residues.

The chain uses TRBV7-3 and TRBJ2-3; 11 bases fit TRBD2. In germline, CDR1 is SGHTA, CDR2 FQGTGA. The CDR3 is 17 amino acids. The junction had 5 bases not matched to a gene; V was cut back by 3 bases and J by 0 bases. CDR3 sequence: CASSFFASGGSTDTQYF. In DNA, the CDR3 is TGTGCCAGCAGCTTCTTCGCTAGCGGGGGGAGCACAGATACGCAGTATTTT.

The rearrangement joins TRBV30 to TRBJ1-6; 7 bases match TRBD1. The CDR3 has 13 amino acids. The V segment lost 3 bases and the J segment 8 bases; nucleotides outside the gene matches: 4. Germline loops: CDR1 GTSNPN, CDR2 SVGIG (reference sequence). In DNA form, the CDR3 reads TGTGCCTGGAGGACAGGGAACGATTCACCCCTCCACTTT. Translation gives CAWRTGNDSPLHF.

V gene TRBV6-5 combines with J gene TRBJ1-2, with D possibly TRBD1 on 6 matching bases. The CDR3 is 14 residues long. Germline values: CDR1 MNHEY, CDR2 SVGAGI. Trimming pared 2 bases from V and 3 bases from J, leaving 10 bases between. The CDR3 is CASSYGRTDYGYTF. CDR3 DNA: TGTGCCAGCAGTTACGGTCGGACAGACTATGGCTACACCTTC.

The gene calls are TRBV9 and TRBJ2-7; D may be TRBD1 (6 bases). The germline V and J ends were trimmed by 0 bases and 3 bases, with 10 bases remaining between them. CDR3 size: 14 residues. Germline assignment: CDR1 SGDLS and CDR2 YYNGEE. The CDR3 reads CASSVGQDNYEQYF. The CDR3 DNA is TGTGCCAGCAGCGTAGGACAGGACAACTACGAGCAGTACTTC.

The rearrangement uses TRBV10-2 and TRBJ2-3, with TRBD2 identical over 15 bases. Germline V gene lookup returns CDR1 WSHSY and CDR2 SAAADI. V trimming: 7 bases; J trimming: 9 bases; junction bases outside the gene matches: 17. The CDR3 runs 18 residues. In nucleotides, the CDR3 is TGCGCCAGCAACGAATTAAAGGGACTAGCGGGGGGTTATGGGACGCAGTATTTT. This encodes CASNELKGLAGGYGTQYF.

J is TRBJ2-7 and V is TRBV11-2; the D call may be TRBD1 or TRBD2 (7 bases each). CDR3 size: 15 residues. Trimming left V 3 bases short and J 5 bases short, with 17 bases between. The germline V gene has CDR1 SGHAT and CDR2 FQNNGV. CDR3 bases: TGTGCCAGCAGCTTTTACGACAGGGAGGGCCACGAGCAGTACTTC. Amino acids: CASSFYDREGHEQYF.

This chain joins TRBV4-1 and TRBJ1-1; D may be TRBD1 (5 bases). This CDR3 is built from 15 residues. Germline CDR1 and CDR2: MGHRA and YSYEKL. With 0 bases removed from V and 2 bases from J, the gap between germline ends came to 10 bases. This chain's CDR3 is CASSQEPGFNTEAFF. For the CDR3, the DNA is TGCGCCAGCAGCCAAGAACCAGGGTTTAACACTGAAGCTTTCTTT.

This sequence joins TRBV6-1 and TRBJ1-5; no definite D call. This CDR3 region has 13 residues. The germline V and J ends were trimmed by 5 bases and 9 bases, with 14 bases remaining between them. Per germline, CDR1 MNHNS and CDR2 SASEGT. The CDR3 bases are TGTGCCAGCAGTCCCCGACCGCGTGGGCCCCAGCATTTT. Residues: CASSPRPRGPQHF.

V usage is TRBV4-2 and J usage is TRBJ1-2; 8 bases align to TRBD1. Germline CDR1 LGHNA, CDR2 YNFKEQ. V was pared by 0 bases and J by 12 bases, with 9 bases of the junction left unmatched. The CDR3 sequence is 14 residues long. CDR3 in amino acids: CASSQDSRGREDTF. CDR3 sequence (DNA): TGTGCCAGCAGCCAAGACAGCAGGGGGCGAGAAGACACCTTC.

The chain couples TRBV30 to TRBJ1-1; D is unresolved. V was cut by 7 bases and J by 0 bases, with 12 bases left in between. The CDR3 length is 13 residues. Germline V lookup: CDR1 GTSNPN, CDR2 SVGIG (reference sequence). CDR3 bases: TGTGCCTCGAGCCAAACGGTGAACACTGAAGCTTTCTTT. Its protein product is CASSQTVNTEAFF.

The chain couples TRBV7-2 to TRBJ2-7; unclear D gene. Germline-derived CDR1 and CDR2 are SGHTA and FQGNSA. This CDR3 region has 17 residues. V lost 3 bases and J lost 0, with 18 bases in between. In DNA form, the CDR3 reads TGTGCCAGCAGCTTCCCCACCTCGGGTGCAGTCTCCTACGAGCAGTACTTC. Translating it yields CASSFPTSGAVSYEQYF.

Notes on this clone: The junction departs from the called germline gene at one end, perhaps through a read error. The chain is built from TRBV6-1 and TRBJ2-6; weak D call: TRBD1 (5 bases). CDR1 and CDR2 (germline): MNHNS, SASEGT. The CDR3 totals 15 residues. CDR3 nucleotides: TGTGCCAGCAGTGAAGCCAACTCTGGGGCCAACGTCCTGATTTTC. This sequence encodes CASSEANSGANVLIF.

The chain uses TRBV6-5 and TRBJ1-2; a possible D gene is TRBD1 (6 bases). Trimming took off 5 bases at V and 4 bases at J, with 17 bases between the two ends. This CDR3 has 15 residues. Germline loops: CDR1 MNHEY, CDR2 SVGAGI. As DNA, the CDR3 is TGTGCCAGCAGTCACAGGGTAACTTCGATCTATGGCTACACCTTC. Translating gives CASSHRVTSIYGYTF.

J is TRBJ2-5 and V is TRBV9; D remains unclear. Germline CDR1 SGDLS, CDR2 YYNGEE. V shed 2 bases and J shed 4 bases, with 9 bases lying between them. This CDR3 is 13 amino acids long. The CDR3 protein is CASSVGSAETQYF. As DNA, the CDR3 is TGTGCCAGCAGCGTCGGGTCGGCAGAGACCCAGTACTTC.

The CDR3 loop is CASSETGGPYEQYF. The CDR3 nucleotides are TGTGCCAGCAGTGAAACAGGGGGACCCTACGAGCAGTACTTC. The chain links TRBV2 to TRBJ2-7, with 8 bases identical to TRBD1. The CDR3 consists of 14 residues. The J segment lost 2 bases and the V segment lost 2 bases, leaving 2 bases of the junction unmatched. Germline V gene data show CDR1 as SNHLY and CDR2 as FYNNEI.